This T cell receptor (beta chain) derives from a study of OX40 agonist ivuxolimab in advanced cancers. This CDR3 contains 14 residues. Germline V gives CDR1 WSHSY, CDR2 SAAADI. The junction had 7 bases not matched to a gene; V was cut back by 5 bases and J by 4 bases. TCRdb keeps only in-frame clones here, not all; method: immunoSEQ multiplex PCR. The sample contains 15,000 to 25,000 clones, about 83% of which appear only once. Regarding this clone: No antigen is known for it.

Study-wide findings and caveats: Among the least clonally expanded were partial responders at 0.1-3.0 mg/kg. CD4+ T cells averaged fewer expanded clones than CD8+ T cells.

This TCR derives from an adult with an advanced solid tumor such as melanoma, head and neck, liver or kidney cancer. V is TRBV10-2 and J is TRBJ1-2, with TRBD1 matching 7 bases. This specimen was CD4+ or CD8+ T cells sorted from blood, taken in a trial of the OX40 agonist ivuxolimab. This chain's CDR3 is CASSTGARGYGYTF. Written as DNA, the CDR3 is TGCGCCAGCAGTACAGGGGCTAGGGGCTATGGCTACACCTTC.